The next 8 T cell receptor beta chains were all read from a single sample in a study. From the RT-PCR reads, TCRdb called clonotypes with MiXCR, one entry per CDR3 protein. The sample lists almost 700,000 distinct CDR3 sequences, 14% seen once, with 3.6% in the top ten. The sequencing input was memory CD4+ T cells from blood. These receptor sequences come from a female donor in good health, serving as a healthy control.

This clonotype was seen only a few times. This chain uses TRBV3-1 with TRBJ1-2; D is perhaps TRBD1 (5 bases). V gave up 3 bases and J gave up 7 bases, with 12 bases separating them. The CDR3 length is 13 residues. From germline, CDR1 is LGHDT and CDR2 YNNKEL (reference sequence). This CDR3 reads CASSHRGLGGYTF. CDR3 nucleotide sequence: TGTGCCAGCAGCCACCGGGGCCTCGGTGGCTACACCTTC.

The chain carries TRBV28 and TRBJ1-3; 7 nucleotides match TRBD1. V lost 4 bases to trimming and J lost 0 bases; unmatched junction nucleotides: 9. CDR3 length: 17 residues. The germline gives CDR1 MDHEN, CDR2 SYDVKM. The CDR3 region is CASSSGTVTYSGNTIYF. Written as DNA, the CDR3 is TGTGCCAGCAGTTCCGGGACAGTGACCTACTCTGGAAACACCATATATTTT.

The chain is built from TRBV20-1 and TRBJ2-7; 7 bases are shared with TRBD2. Germline assignment: CDR1 DFQATT and CDR2 SNEGSKA (reference sequence). This CDR3 contains 15 residues. Trimming took 5 bases from V and 7 from J; bases not matched to a gene: 17. This CDR3 reads CSARRALAEDGEQYF. CDR3 sequence (DNA): TGCAGTGCTCGAAGGGCCCTAGCGGAGGATGGGGAGCAGTACTTC.

In its sample, this clonotype was seen many times. V gene TRBV4-3 combines with J gene TRBJ2-1, with D possibly being TRBD1 or TRBD2 (5 bases each). The CDR3 has 14 amino acids. V gave up 2 bases and J gave up 8 bases, with 13 bases separating them. The V gene's germline CDR1 is LGHNA and CDR2 YSLEER. DNA for the CDR3: TGCGCCAGCAGCCAATATCAGGGACGGGATGAGCAGTTCTTC. Its protein product is CASSQYQGRDEQFF.

This clonotype occurred many times. This chain uses TRBV29-1 with TRBJ2-1, with 12 bases lining up with TRBD2. This CDR3 spans 14 amino acids. Germline V gene lookup returns CDR1 SQVTM and CDR2 ANQGSEA. V shed 4 bases and J 7 bases; nucleotides not matched to a gene: 5. Written as DNA, the CDR3 is TGCAGCGTTGCTACTAGCGGGAGGTTTAATGAGCAGTTCTTC. It is translated as CSVATSGRFNEQFF.

This clonotype was found a few times. The V call is TRBV20-1, the J call TRBJ2-7, with 8 bases matching TRBD1. The CDR3 consists of 14 residues. Looked up from germline, CDR1 is DFQATT and CDR2 is SNEGSKA (reference sequence). Trimming removed 3 bases from V and 3 bases from J; junction bases left unmatched: 7. The CDR3 loop reads CSASGQGAVYEQYF. The CDR3 nucleotides read TGCAGTGCTAGTGGGCAGGGGGCTGTCTACGAGCAGTACTTC.

This clonotype showed up just a few times. CDR3 DNA sequence: TGTGCCAGCAGCTTAGTCCGTCTAGCGAACCAAAAAAGGGGGGAAAGGGAGACCCAGTACTTC. Protein: CASSLVRLANQKRGERETQYF. The rearrangement joins TRBV7-8 to TRBJ2-5; the D call may be TRBD1 or TRBD2 (6 bases each). Trimming left V 1 base short and J 5 bases short, with 32 bases between. This CDR3 contains 21 residues. Germline V gene lookup returns CDR1 SGHVS and CDR2 FQNEAQ. The complete variable domain, with remaining parts taken from reference TRBV7-8 and TRBJ2-5, reads GAGVSQSPRYKVAKRGQDVALRCDPISGHVSLFWYQQALGQGPEFLTYFQNEAQLDKSGLPSDRFFAERPEGSVSTLKIQRTQQEDSAVYLCASSLVRLANQKRGERETQYFGPGTRLLVL.

The V and J genes are TRBV7-2 and TRBJ2-1; D is unclear. V shed 0 bases and J shed 2 bases, with 8 bases lying between them. The germline gives CDR1 SGHTA, CDR2 FQGNSA. The CDR3 spans 15 residues. Written as DNA, the CDR3 is TGTGCCAGCAGCTTAGCGCCGGGTACCTACAATGAGCAGTTCTTC. Residues: CASSLAPGTYNEQFF. Full variable domain (rest looked up from reference TRBV7-2 and TRBJ2-1): GAGVSQSPSNKVTEKGKDVELRCDPISGHTALYWYRQSLGQGLEFLIYFQGNSAPDKSGLPSDRFSAERTGGSVSTLTIQRTQQEDSAVYLCASSLAPGTYNEQFFGPGTRLTVL.